The 23 T cell receptor beta chains below all came from one sample that was sequenced in a study of OX40 agonist ivuxolimab in advanced cancers. This table comes from immunoSEQ multiplex PCR, and its TCRdb copy is limited to in-frame clones, with some not included. In the table there are 9,100 or so clones, 70% to 75% of which are singletons. The material was CD4+ or CD8+ T cells sorted from blood, obtained in a trial of the OX40 agonist ivuxolimab. The receptors stem from an adult with an advanced solid tumor such as melanoma, head and neck, liver or kidney cancer.

V and J are TRBV4-2 and TRBJ2-6, with 7 positions matching TRBD1. This CDR3 has 17 residues. CDR1 LGHNA and CDR2 YNFKEQ come from the germline V gene. The ends lost 4 bases at V and 0 bases at J; junction bases unmatched: 6. Here the CDR3 reads CASSPQGESSGANVLTF. For the CDR3, the DNA is TGTGCCAGCAGCCCCCAGGGGGAGAGCTCTGGGGCCAACGTCCTGACTTTC.

The V call is TRBV7-9, the J call TRBJ2-7; TRBD1 might be the D (5 bases). Germline V gene lookup returns CDR1 SEHNR and CDR2 FQNEAQ (reference sequence). Trimming removed 6 bases at V and 2 bases at J, with 8 bases between. CDR3 length: 12 amino acids. The DNA of the CDR3 is TGTGCCAGCAGTCAGACAGCCTACGAGCAGTACTTC. This gives the protein CASSQTAYEQYF.

This clone is categorized as medium-sized. V usage is TRBV11-2 and J usage is TRBJ2-1; D gene unclear. The V and J ends lost 5 bases and 10 bases respectively, with 12 bases between them. Germline values: CDR1 SGHAT, CDR2 FQNNGV. The CDR3 extends over 12 amino acids. The CDR3 loop reads CASSPAGVEQFF. CDR3 nucleotide sequence: TGTGCCAGCAGCCCTGCCGGTGTAGAGCAGTTCTTC.

This sequence joins TRBV7-9 and TRBJ1-1; perhaps TRBD1 as D (5 bases). CDR3 length: 14 amino acids. Trimming left V 1 base short and J 5 bases short, with 11 bases between. Germline CDR1 is SEHNR and CDR2 is FQNEAQ (reference sequence). DNA for the CDR3: TGTGCCAGCAGCTTAGTGGGGGTGGGGACTGAAGCTTTCTTT. Amino acids: CASSLVGVGTEAFF.

This clone is classed as large. The chain is built from TRBV4-3 and TRBJ1-2; D is possibly TRBD1 (6 bases). The germline V and J ends were trimmed by 0 bases and 5 bases, with 31 bases remaining between them. CDR3 size: 21 residues. Germline V gives CDR1 LGHNA, CDR2 YSLEER. The CDR3 DNA is TGCGCCAGCAGCCAAGACCGAACAGGGCGCGGGTCAGAAGCGGTAGGGTATGGCTACACCTTC. As protein: CASSQDRTGRGSEAVGYGYTF.

The CDR3 DNA follows: TGTGCCAGCAGCGGGGACTCCAGAACCCCCTACGAGCAGTACTTC. Translating it yields CASSGDSRTPYEQYF. The chain employs TRBV6-1 and TRBJ2-7, with D possibly being TRBD2 (6 bases). Deletions cut 6 bases from V and 2 bases from J, with 17 bases between. The CDR3 loop spans 15 amino acids. Germline CDR1 MNHNS, CDR2 SASEGT.

The chain links TRBV4-1 to TRBJ2-7, with TRBD2 identical over 7 bases. The CDR3 length is 17 residues. CDR1 is MGHRA and CDR2 is YSYEKL in the germline V gene. Trimming removed 1 base from V and 3 bases from J; junction bases left unmatched: 12. The chain's CDR3 is CASSQGAGENLHYEQYF. CDR3 nucleotides: TGCGCCAGCAGCCAAGGGGCGGGGGAAAACTTGCACTACGAGCAGTACTTC.

The V call is TRBV9, the J call TRBJ1-4; no reliable D call. The CDR3 is made up of 16 amino acids. Between the trimmed V and J ends, which lost 4 bases and 0 bases, there was a span of 13 bases. Germline CDR1 and CDR2: SGDLS and YYNGEE. The CDR3 loop reads CASSPGSGATNEKLFF. For the CDR3, the DNA is TGTGCCAGCAGCCCAGGCTCAGGCGCAACTAATGAAAAACTGTTTTTT.

The CDR3 DNA follows: TGTGCCAGCACCTATCAGGGGGCCAGGGCCACTGAAGCTTTCTTT. This translates into CASTYQGARATEAFF. The chain uses TRBV13 and TRBJ1-1; 8 bases line up with TRBD1. Germline CDR1 PRHDT, CDR2 FYEKMQ (reference sequence). The V segment lost 7 bases and the J segment 4 bases; nucleotides outside the gene matches: 11. This CDR3 is built from 15 residues.

The chain is built from TRBV7-6 and TRBJ1-1; no reliable D call. CDR1 is SGHVS and CDR2 is FNYEAQ in the germline V gene. CDR3 length: 13 residues. The V end lost 5 bases, the J end lost 1 base, and 8 bases lay between the germline ends. The CDR3 DNA follows: TGTGCCAGCAGCCGCCCGGGGAACACTGAAGCTTTCTTT. Amino acid sequence: CASSRPGNTEAFF. Full variable domain (rest looked up from reference TRBV7-6 and TRBJ1-1): GAGVSQSPRYKVTKRGQDVALRCDPISGHVSLYWYRQALGQGPEFLTYFNYEAQQDKSGLPNDRFSAERPEGSISTLTIQRTEQRDSAMYRCASSRPGNTEAFFGQGTRLTVV.

Here the CDR3 reads CASNKGQGDTEAFF. CDR3 DNA: TGTGCCAGCAACAAAGGACAGGGGGACACTGAAGCTTTCTTT. The rearrangement uses TRBV7-9 and TRBJ1-1, with 10 nucleotides matching TRBD1. The germline gives CDR1 SEHNR, CDR2 FQNEAQ (reference sequence). After removal of 7 bases from V and 3 bases from J, the junction contained 5 bases not matched to a gene. The CDR3 is made up of 14 amino acids.

The chain employs TRBV11-2 and TRBJ2-7, with a possible D match to TRBD1 (6 bases). In germline, CDR1 is SGHAT, CDR2 FQNNGV. The CDR3 is made up of 15 amino acids. V was shortened by 3 bases and J by 1 base, with 13 bases between the two germline ends. The CDR3 bases are TGTGCCAGCAGCTTGGGCAGGGGATGGTCCTACGAGCAGTACTTC. Translating gives CASSLGRGWSYEQYF.

This chain links TRBV5-3 with TRBJ1-5, with D possibly TRBD1 on 6 matching bases. TRBV5-3 is flagged as an ORF with uncertain function. Trimming took 4 bases from V and 0 from J, leaving 14 bases between them. The CDR3 is 16 amino acids. The CDR3 is CARSPRTEHSNQPQHF. The CDR3 DNA follows: TGTGCCAGAAGCCCCAGGACAGAGCATAGCAATCAGCCCCAGCATTTT.

The chain couples TRBV6-5 to TRBJ1-5; 7 bases map to TRBD1. With 0 bases clipped from V and 6 bases from J, the junction kept 5 bases outside the gene matches. This CDR3 comprises 15 residues. Germline loops: CDR1 MNHEY, CDR2 SVGAGI. The CDR3: CASSYSAGGRQPQHF. DNA of the CDR3: TGTGCCAGCAGTTACTCGGCAGGGGGTCGTCAGCCCCAGCATTTT.

This rearrangement joins TRBV18 to TRBJ2-1; tentative D call: TRBD1 (5 bases). Per germline, CDR1 KGHSH and CDR2 LQKENI. Trimming took 4 bases from V and 9 from J, leaving 10 bases between them. The CDR3 consists of 12 residues. As DNA, the CDR3 is TGTGCCAGCTCACTAGGGGCGCCTGAGCAGTTCTTC. It encodes CASSLGAPEQFF.

The chain links TRBV4-1 to TRBJ2-5; TRBD1 or TRBD2 may be the D gene (5 bases each). Trimming shortened V by 5 bases and J by 5 bases, and 21 bases separated the two germline ends. The CDR3 totals 16 residues. Germline V gene sequence: CDR1 MGHRA, CDR2 YSYEKL. In DNA, the CDR3 is TGCGCCAGCAGCTCCCAGAAGGGGAGCGGTTCTGAGACCCAGTACTTC. Protein: CASSSQKGSGSETQYF.

V is TRBV12-2 and J is TRBJ2-3; TRBD1, the table's D call, lacks a check against the DNA. TRBV12-2 is assigned pseudogene status. The CDR3 covers 17 residues. The CDR3 sequence: CASRLRSGQSSTDTQYF. The CDR3 nucleotides read TGTGCAAGTCGCTTACGATCGGGACAGAGTAGCACAGATACGCAGTATTTT.

This clone occurred once. V gene TRBV2 combines with J gene TRBJ1-1, with 10 positions matching TRBD1. V lost 8 bases and J lost 0; bases outside the gene matches: 12. Germline lookup yields CDR1 SNHLY and CDR2 FYNNEI. This CDR3 is built from 17 residues. In DNA, the CDR3 is TGTGCCAGCGATAGACAGGGGGCGGAGGGCATGAACACTGAAGCTTTCTTT. It is translated as CASDRQGAEGMNTEAFF.

This clone came up a few times. The gene calls are TRBV9 and TRBJ2-2; D gene uncertain. V was shortened by 3 bases and J by 0 bases, with 6 bases between the two germline ends. The CDR3 runs 14 residues. Germline V gene lookup returns CDR1 SGDLS and CDR2 YYNGEE. Written as DNA, the CDR3 is TGTGCCAGCAGCGGGGGTGCGAACACCGGGGAGCTGTTTTTT. It encodes CASSGGANTGELFF. The full variable domain, completed using reference TRBV9 and TRBJ2-2, is DSGVTQTPKHLITATGQRVTLRCSPRSGDLSVYWYQQSLDQGLQFLIQYYNGEERAKGNILERFSAQQFPDLHSELNLSSLELGDSALYFCASSGGANTGELFFGEGSRLTVL.

DNA for the CDR3: TGTGCCAGCAGTTTCCGCAGGGGCGTCTTCTATGGCTACACCTTC. This codes for CASSFRRGVFYGYTF. This chain links TRBV27 with TRBJ1-2; D is possibly TRBD1 (6 bases). CDR1 and CDR2 from the germline V gene are MNHEY and SMNVEV (reference sequence). This CDR3 region has 15 residues. Deletions cut 3 bases from V and 4 bases from J, with 15 bases between.

V and J are TRBV27 and TRBJ1-2; TRBD1 is a possible D gene (6 bases). V was shortened by 5 bases and J by 2 bases, with 9 bases between the two germline ends. Looked up from germline, CDR1 is MNHEY and CDR2 is SMNVEV (reference sequence). The CDR3 is 13 amino acids. DNA of the CDR3: TGTGCCAGCAGTCCCGGACAGAACTATGGCTACACCTTC. Translating gives CASSPGQNYGYTF.

The chain joins TRBV2 to TRBJ1-2; D is perhaps TRBD1 (5 bases). Trimming took off 7 bases at V and 4 bases at J, with 10 bases between the two ends. This CDR3 has 12 amino acids. Germline CDR1 reads SNHLY; CDR2 reads FYNNEI. CDR3 in DNA: TGTGCCAGCACCGGGACGGGCTATGGCTACACCTTC. This gives the protein CASTGTGYGYTF.

CDR3 in amino acids: CASINRGANQPQHF. The CDR3 bases are TGTGCCAGTATCAACCGGGGGGCCAATCAGCCCCAGCATTTT. The V call is TRBV19, the J call TRBJ1-5, with D perhaps TRBD1 (6 bases). The germline gives CDR1 LNHDA, CDR2 SQIVND (reference sequence). CDR3 size: 14 residues. The V end was cut by 7 bases, the J end by 3 bases, with 13 bases between.